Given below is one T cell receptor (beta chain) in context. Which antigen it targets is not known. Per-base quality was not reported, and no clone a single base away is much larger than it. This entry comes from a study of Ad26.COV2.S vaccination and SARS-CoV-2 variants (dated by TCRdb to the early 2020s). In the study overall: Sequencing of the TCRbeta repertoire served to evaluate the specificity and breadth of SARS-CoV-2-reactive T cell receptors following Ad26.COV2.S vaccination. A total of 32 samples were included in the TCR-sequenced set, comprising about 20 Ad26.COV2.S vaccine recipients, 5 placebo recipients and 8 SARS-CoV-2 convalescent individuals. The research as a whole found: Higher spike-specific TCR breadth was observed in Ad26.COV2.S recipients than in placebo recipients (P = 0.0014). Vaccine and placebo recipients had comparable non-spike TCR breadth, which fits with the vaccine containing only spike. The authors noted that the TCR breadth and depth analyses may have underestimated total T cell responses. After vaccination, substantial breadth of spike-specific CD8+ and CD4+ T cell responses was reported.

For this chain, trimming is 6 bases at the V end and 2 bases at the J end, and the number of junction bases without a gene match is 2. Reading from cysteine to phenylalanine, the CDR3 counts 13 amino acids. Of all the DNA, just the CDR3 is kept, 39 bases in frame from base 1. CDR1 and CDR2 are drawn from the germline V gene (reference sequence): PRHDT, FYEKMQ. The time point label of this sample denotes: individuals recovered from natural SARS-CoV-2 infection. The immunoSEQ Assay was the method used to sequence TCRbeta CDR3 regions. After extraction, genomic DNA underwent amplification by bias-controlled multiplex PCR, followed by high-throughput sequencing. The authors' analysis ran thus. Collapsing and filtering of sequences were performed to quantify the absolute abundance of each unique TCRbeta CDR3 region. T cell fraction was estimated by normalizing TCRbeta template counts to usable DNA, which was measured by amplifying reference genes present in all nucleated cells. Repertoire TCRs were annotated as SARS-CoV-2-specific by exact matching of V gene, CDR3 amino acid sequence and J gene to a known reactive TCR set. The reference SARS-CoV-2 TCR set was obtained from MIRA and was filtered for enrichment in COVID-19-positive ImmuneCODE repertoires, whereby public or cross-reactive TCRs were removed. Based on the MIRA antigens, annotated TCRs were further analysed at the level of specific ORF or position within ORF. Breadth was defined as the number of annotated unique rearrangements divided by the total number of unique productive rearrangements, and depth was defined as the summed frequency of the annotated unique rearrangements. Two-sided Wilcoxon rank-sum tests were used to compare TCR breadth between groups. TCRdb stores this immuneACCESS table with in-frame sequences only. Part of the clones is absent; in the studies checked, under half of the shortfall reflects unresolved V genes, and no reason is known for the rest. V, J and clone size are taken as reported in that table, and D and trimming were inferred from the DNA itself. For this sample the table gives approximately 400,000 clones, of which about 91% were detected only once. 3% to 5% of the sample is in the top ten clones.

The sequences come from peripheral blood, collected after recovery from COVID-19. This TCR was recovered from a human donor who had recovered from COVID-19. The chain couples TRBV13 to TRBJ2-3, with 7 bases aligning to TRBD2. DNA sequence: TGTGCCAGCAGAGGGAGGGTCACAGATACGCAGTATTTT. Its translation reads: CASRGRVTDTQYF.